Shown below are 5 T cell receptor beta chains from a single sample sequenced in a study of T cell repertoires in cytomegalovirus infection. Via MiXCR, TCRdb re-called the reads, giving one row per CDR3 protein. Of 25,000 to 35,000 distinct CDR3 sequences listed, over 15% were seen once; the top ten hold roughly 80%. No antigen has been assigned to these receptors. The specimen comprised CD8+ T cells from cultured PBMCs, sampled from culture after CMV antigen stimulation. The receptors derive from a human donor in good health (CMV status not recorded). Some clones in this sample may be carry-over from other donors' samples.

This clonotype appeared a few times. V and J are TRBV7-8 and TRBJ2-7; the match to TRBD1 covers 10 bases. V trimming: 4 bases; J trimming: 0 bases; junction bases outside the gene matches: 6. The CDR3 runs to 16 residues. Germline CDR1 reads SGHVS; CDR2 reads FQNEAQ. CDR3 bases: TGTGCCAGCAGCTCAATGGACAGGGGGAGCTCCTACGAGCAGTACTTC. This codes for CASSSMDRGSSYEQYF.

Here the CDR3 reads CASRFWTGTEWDTQYF. CDR3 nucleotide sequence: TGTGCCAGCAGGTTCTGGACAGGGACCGAATGGGATACGCAGTATTTT. V is TRBV6-8 and J is TRBJ2-3, with 8 bases lining up with TRBD1. Germline-derived CDR1 and CDR2 are MNHGY and SAAAGT. The CDR3 has 16 residues. V shed 6 bases and J 6 bases; nucleotides not matched to a gene: 14.

This sequence joins TRBV28 and TRBJ2-7; D not certain. Germline values: CDR1 MDHEN, CDR2 SYDVKM. Trimming shortened V by 3 bases and J by 4 bases, and 13 bases separated the two germline ends. This CDR3 spans 14 amino acids. The CDR3 sequence: CASSFLDGLYEQYF. The DNA for the CDR3 is TGTGCCAGCAGTTTTCTGGACGGTTTATACGAGCAGTACTTC.

The chain has TRBV7-2 and TRBJ1-1; D gene ambiguous. V lost 0 bases and J lost 7, with 9 bases in between. Germline loops: CDR1 SGHTA, CDR2 FQGNSA. The CDR3 length is 13 residues. The CDR3 sequence: CASSLALGYEAFF. DNA for the CDR3: TGTGCCAGCAGCTTAGCCCTCGGATATGAAGCTTTCTTT.

The chain uses TRBV6-4 and TRBJ2-3, with D possibly matching TRBD2 (5 bases). The CDR3 runs to 15 residues. Germline CDR1 reads MRHNA; CDR2 reads SNTAGT. Trimming shortened V by 2 bases and J by 6 bases, and 15 bases separated the two germline ends. CDR3 sequence (DNA): TGTGCCAGCAGTGACGGGGTGTCCAGCGGTGATACGCAGTATTTT. Encoded protein: CASSDGVSSGDTQYF.